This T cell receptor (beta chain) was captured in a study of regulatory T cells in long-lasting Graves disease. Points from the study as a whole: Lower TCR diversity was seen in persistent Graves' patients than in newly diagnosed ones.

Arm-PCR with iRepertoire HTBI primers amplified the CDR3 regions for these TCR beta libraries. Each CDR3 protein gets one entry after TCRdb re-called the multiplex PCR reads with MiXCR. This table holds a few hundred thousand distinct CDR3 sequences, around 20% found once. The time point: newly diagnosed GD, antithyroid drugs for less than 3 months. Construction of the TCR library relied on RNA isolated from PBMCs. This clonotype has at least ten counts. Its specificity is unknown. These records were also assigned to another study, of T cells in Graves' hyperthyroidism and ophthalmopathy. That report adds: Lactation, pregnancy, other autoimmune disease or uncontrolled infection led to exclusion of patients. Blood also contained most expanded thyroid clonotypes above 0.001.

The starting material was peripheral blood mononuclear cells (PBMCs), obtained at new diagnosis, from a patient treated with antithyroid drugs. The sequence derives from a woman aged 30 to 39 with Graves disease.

CDR3 sequence: CASSPKQGSLYGYTF. Here the CDR3 DNA reads TGTGCCAGCAGCCCAAAACAGGGGTCCCTCTATGGCTACACCTTC. V gene TRBV3-1 combines with J gene TRBJ1-2; 7 nucleotides match TRBD1. The CDR3 has 15 amino acids. The trim removed 4 bases at V and 4 bases at J, leaving 9 bases unmatched. The germline gives CDR1 LGHDT, CDR2 YNNKEL (reference sequence).